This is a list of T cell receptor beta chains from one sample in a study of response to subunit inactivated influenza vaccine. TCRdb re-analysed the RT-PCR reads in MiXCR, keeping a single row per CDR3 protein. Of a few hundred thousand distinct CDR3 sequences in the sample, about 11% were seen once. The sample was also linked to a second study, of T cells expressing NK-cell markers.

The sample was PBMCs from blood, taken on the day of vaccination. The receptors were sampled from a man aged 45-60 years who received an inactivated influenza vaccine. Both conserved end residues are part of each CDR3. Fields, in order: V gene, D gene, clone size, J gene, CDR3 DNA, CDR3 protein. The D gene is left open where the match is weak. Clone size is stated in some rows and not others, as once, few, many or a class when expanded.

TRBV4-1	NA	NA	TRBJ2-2	TGCGCCAGCAGCCACGGCGGGAACACCGGGGAGCTGTTTTTT	CASSHGGNTGELFF
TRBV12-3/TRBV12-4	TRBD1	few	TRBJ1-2	TGTGCCAGCAGCCCCGAACGGACAGGGAAGTATGGCTACACCTTC	CASSPERTGKYGYTF
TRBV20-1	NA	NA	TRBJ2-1	TGCAGTGCTAGACTTCACTACAATGAGCAGCTCTTC	CSARLHYNEQLF
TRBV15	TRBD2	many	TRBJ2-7	TGTGCCTTTCAGGGTAGCGGGAGTAACGGCGAGCAGTACTTC	CAFQGSGSNGEQYF
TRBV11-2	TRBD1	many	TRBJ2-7	TGTGCCAGCAGATCGACAGGGGGTAGCTACGAGCAGTACTTC	CASRSTGGSYEQYF
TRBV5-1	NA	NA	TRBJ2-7	TGCGCCAGCAGCTTGGGCCCCGGGACTTATATCTTC	CASSLGPGTYIF
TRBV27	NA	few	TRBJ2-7	TGTGCCAGCAGTTTATCGGGGCAGGGTATCCCCTACGAGCAGTACTTC	CASSLSGQGIPYEQYF
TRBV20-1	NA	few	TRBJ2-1	TGCAGTGCCCTCCTGGGGGCGAGCTCCTACAATGAGCAGTTCTTC	CSALLGASSYNEQFF
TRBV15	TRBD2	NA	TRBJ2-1	TGTGCCACCAGCAGGCCGACTAGCGGGAGGTACAATGAGCAGTTCTTC	CATSRPTSGRYNEQFF
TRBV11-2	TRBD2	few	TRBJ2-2	TGTGCCAGCAGCTTAGATGTAGCGGGGGGGTACACCGGGGAGCTGTTTTTT	CASSLDVAGGYTGELFF
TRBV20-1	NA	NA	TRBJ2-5	TGCAGTGCTAGAGATTATAGACAGCCTAAAGAGACCCAGTACTTC	CSARDYRQPKETQYF
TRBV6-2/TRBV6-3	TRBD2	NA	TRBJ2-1	TGTGCCGGCAGTTACTCGGGGACTAGCGGGGGAGGAAGCTCCTACAATGAGCAGTTCTTC	CAGSYSGTSGGGSSYNEQFF
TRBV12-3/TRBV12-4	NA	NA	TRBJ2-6	TGTGCCAGCAGTCTCCAAGCGGACTTTCCCTCTGGGGCCAACGTCCTGACTTTC	CASSLQADFPSGANVLTF
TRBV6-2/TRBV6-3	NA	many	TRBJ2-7	TGTGCCAGCAGTTACTCCCTTTGGACCCGCGAGCAGTACTTC	CASSYSLWTREQYF
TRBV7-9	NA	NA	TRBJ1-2	TGTGCCAGCAGAGGCAGCCCCTATGGCTACACCTTC	CASRGSPYGYTF
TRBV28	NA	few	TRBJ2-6	TGTGCCAGCAGTGTCTTGGCAGCCAACGTCCTGACTTTC	CASSVLAANVLTF
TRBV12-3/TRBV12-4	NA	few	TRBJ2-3	TGTGCCAGCAGTTTAGGGTGGCAGGGAGCCACACAGTATTTT	CASSLGWQGATQYF
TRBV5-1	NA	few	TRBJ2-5	TGCGCCAGCAAGCTTGGAGCCAGGGAGACCCAGTACTTC	CASKLGARETQYF
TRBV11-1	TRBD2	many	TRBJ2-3	TGTGCCAGCAGCTATTGGGACCTGCCGGGACTAGCGGTAAACGGCACAGATACGCAGTATTTT	CASSYWDLPGLAVNGTDTQYF
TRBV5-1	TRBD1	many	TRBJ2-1	TGCGCCAGCAGCTTTGGGACAGGGATCTACAATGAGCAGTTCTTC	CASSFGTGIYNEQFF
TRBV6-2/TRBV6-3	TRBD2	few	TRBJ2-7	TGTGCCAGCAGTCAGGGACTAGTTCGCGAGCAGTACTTC	CASSQGLVREQYF
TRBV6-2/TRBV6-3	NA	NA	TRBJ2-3	TGTGCCAGCAGTTACCCGATCTCGGGCACAGATACGCAGTATTTT	CASSYPISGTDTQYF
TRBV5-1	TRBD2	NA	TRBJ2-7	TGCGCCAGCAGCTTGGGGACCGGGACTAGCGGGTGGTACGAGCAGTACTTC	CASSLGTGTSGWYEQYF
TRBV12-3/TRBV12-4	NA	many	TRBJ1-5	TGTGCCAGCAGGCAATATCTACAGGGAGTCAATCAGCCCCAGCATTTT	CASRQYLQGVNQPQHF
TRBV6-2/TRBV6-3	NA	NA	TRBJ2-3	TGTGCCAGCACACGCTCGGGGGCCGCTACAGATACGCAGTATTTT	CASTRSGAATDTQYF
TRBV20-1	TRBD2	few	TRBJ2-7	TGCAGTGCTAGAGATTGGGCGGGAGTGAACGAGCAGTACTTC	CSARDWAGVNEQYF
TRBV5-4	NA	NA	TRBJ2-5	TGTGCCAGCCGCCGTACAGGAGAGACCCAGTACTTC	CASRRTGETQYF
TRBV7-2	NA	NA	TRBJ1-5	TGTGCCAGCAGCTTAGTCGGTTCGGGATTCAATCAGCCCCAGCATTTT	CASSLVGSGFNQPQHF
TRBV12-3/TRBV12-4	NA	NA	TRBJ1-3	TGTGCCAGCAACGATTGGCCGGGCCACTCTGGAAACACCATATATTTT	CASNDWPGHSGNTIYF
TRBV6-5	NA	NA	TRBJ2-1	TGTGCCAGCAGTTACGATAGCCTATACAATGAGCAGTTCTTC	CASSYDSLYNEQFF
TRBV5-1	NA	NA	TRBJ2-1	TGCGCCAGCAGCTTGGCCGGGCTAGCTAGCTACAATGAGCAGTTCTTC	CASSLAGLASYNEQFF
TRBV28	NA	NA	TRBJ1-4	TGTGCCAGCAGCAGACAGGAGGGGGAAAAACTGTTTTTT	CASSRQEGEKLFF
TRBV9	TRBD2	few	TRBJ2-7	TGTGCCAGCAGCGGCCATAGCGGGAGGAACTACGAGCAGTACTTC	CASSGHSGRNYEQYF
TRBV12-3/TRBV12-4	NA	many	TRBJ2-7	TGTGCCAGCAGTATCGGGGCCGGATCCTACGAGCAGTACTTC	CASSIGAGSYEQYF
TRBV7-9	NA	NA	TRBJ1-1	TGTGCCAGCAGCCAAAGTGAGAACACTGAAGCTTTCTTT	CASSQSENTEAFF
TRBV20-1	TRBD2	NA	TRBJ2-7	TGCAGCGCCATAGCGGGATCCTACGAGCAGTACTTC	CSAIAGSYEQYF
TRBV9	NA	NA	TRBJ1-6	TGTGCCAGCAGCCCTTCGACTCATTCACCCCTCCACTTT	CASSPSTHSPLHF
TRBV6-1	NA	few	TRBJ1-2	TGTGCCAGCAGGACGGGACAAGCTAACTATGGCTACACCTTC	CASRTGQANYGYTF
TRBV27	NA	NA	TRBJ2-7	TGTGCCAGCAGTCCGTTGCCCCCCTACGAGCAGTACTTC	CASSPLPPYEQYF
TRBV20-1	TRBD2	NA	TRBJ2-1	TGCAGTGCTAGAGATCTTTTGTGGGCTAGCGGTAAGAGCTCCTACAATGAGCAGTTCTTC	CSARDLLWASGKSSYNEQFF
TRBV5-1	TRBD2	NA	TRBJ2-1	TGCGCCAGCAGCTTTAGGCTAGCGGGAGTTGGGGGCAATGAGCAGTTCTTC	CASSFRLAGVGGNEQFF